This T cell receptor beta chain stems from a study of graft-versus-host responses after intestinal transplantation. Overall study context: Every recipient had anti-thymocyte globulin induction and three to four years of tacrolimus plus steroids.

Remarks on this clone: Antigen: not known.

General study findings and limits: The highest levels of circulating GvH clones went along with early declines in HvG clones after transplant.

This table comes from immunoSEQ multiplex PCR, and its TCRdb copy is limited to in-frame clones, with some not included. Of 38,000 or so clones in the sample, 85% to 95% were seen once. The CDR3 spans 13 residues. Per germline, CDR1 MNHEY and CDR2 SVGAGI. Between the trimmed V and J ends, which lost 3 bases and 2 bases, there was a span of 7 bases. The clonotype originates from a human donor who was the organ donor for an intestinal transplant. The starting material was unstimulated CD8+ T cells sorted from spleen or lymph node cells, obtained before transplant. The V call is TRBV6-5, the J call TRBJ2-5, with D uncertain. The CDR3 DNA follows: TGTGCCAGCAGTTATGACATTCAAGAGACCCAGTACTTC. It is translated as CASSYDIQETQYF.